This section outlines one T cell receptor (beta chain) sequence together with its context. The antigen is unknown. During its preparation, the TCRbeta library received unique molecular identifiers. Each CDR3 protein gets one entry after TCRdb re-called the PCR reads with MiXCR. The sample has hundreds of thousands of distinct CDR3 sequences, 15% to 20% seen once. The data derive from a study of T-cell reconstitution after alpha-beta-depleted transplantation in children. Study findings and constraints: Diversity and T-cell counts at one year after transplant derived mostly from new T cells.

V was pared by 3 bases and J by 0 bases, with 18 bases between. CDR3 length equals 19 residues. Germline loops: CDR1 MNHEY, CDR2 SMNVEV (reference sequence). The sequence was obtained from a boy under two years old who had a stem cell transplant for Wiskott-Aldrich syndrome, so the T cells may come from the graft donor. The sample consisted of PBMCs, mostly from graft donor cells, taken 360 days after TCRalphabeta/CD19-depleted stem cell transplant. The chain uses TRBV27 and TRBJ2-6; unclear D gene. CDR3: CASSLVGRIHFSGANVLTF. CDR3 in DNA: TGTGCCAGCAGTTTGGTAGGGCGCATCCACTTCTCTGGGGCCAACGTCCTGACTTTC.